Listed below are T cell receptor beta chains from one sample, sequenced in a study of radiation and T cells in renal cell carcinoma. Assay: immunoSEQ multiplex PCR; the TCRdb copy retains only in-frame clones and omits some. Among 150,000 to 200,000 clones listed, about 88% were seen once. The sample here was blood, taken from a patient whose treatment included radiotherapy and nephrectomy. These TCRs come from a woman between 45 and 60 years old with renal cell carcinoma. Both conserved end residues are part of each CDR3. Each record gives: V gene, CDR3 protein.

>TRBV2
CASSERGLVGETQYF
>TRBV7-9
CASSLAGRVEGYTF
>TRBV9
CASSTSGDDTQYF
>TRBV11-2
CASSFQGGEKLFF
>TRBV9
CASSVGALGRRGKGSMNTGELFF
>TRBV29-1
CSVEGPGQGETQYF
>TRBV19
CASSPKGALINTEAFF
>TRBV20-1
CSLVSDTQYF
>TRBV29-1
CSVPPGGAGYNEQFF
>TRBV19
CASRGVEETQYF
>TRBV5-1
CASSLAAGGDTEAFF
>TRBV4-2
CASSQDPPRQGRHSPLHF
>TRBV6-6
CASSPDSAESEKLFF
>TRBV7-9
CASSLSQGLKGTQYF
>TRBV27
CASRKTSGGLRTGELFF
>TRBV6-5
CASSPRGGAGEQFF
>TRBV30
CAWGRDRPYGYTF
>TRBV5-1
CASSLGTLNQPQHF
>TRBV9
CASSGSGQGGTEAFF
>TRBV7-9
CASTIAGAPTGELFF
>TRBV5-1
CASSLGVLGGGSYNEQFF
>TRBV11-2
CASSRPGDYSGELFF
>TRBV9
CASSTSQGENGYTF
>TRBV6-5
CASRRATGGNTEAFF
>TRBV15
CATSSEYNLLYEQYF
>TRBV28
CASTGTPGGTGNTIYF
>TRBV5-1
CASSFEGLSYNEQFF
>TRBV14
CASSQGRVTEAFF
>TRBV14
CASSRGADQPQHF
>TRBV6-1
CASRRAETAYNEQFF
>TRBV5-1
CASSLLMDGEKLFF
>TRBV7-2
CASSPYGQGETQYF
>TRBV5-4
CASRATQLANYGYTF
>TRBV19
CASSIGGLTPYEQYF
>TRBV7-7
CASSLAGAYTQYF
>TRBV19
CASSISGANGYTF
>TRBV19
CASSTTIDTFYGYTF
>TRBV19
CASTLEIRVGNQPQHF
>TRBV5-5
CASSLVRVVKYNEQFF
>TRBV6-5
CASSYNVGVYGYTF
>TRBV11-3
CASSLAGSLAKNIQYF
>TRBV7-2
CASSKRGGPSDTQYF
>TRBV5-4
CASSAADRAAYNEQFF
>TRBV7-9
CASSLSAGTEAKLFF
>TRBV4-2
CASSQDLEGGPIDTQYF
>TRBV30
CAWSGGGEAFF
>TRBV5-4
CASNHNGGPAYNEQFF
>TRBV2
CASSMREGKGTEAFF
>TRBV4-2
CASSQGQFTEAFF
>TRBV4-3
CASSQMLAGAGELFF
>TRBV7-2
CASSSDRANYGYTF
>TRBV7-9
CASSLAGTRYGYTF
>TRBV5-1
CASSIPRTNTGELFF